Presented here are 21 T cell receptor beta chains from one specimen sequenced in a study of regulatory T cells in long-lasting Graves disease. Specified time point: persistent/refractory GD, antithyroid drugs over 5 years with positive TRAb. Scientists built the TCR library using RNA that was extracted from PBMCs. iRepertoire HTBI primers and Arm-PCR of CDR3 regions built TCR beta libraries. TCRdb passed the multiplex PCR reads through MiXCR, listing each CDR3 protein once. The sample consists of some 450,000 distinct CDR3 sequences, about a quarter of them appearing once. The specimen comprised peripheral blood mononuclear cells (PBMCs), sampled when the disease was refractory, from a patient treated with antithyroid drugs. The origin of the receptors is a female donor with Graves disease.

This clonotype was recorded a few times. The CDR3 reads CASSLGVSGQPQHF. In DNA, the CDR3 is TGTGCCAGCAGCTTAGGGGTTTCAGGTCAGCCCCAGCATTTT. This chain uses TRBV7-2 with TRBJ1-5, with no clear D. The V and J ends lost 1 base and 6 bases respectively, with 10 bases between them. CDR3 length: 14 residues. From germline, CDR1 is SGHTA and CDR2 FQGNSA.

In DNA, the CDR3 is TGTGCCTGGAGCTTGCAGGGTTTCAGCAATCAGCCCCAGCATTTT. It is translated as CAWSLQGFSNQPQHF. The chain recombines TRBV30 with TRBJ1-5; perhaps TRBD1 as D (5 bases). The length of the CDR3 is 15 residues. The ends were cut back, 3 bases at V and 1 base at J, with 13 bases in the middle. Germline CDR1 GTSNPN, CDR2 SVGIG (reference sequence).

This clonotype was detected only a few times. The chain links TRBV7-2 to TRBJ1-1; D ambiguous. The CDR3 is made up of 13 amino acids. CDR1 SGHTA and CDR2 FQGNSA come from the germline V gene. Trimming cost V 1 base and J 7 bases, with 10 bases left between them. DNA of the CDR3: TGTGCCAGCAGCTTAGACAGCGGGCGTGAAGCTTTCTTT. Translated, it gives CASSLDSGREAFF.

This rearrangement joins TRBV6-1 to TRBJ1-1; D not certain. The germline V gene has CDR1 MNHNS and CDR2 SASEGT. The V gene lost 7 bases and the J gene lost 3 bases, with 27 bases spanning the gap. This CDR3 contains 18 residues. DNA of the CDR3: TGTGCCAGCACCGAGAGGAATTGGGGAAAAAGAGAGGACACTGAAGCTTTCTTT. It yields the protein CASTERNWGKREDTEAFF.

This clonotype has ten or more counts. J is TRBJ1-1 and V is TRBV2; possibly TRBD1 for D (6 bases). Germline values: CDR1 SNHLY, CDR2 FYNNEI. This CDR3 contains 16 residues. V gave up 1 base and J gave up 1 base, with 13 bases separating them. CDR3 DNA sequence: TGTGCCAGCAGTGAAGGTAGACAGGTCCCGAACACTGAAGCTTTCTTT. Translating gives CASSEGRQVPNTEAFF.

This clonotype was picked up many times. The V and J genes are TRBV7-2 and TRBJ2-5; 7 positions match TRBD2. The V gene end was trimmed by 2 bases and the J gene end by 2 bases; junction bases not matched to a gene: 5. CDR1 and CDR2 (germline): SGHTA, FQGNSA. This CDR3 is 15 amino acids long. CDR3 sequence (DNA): TGTGCCAGCAGCTTAACTGGTAGCGGGCAAGAGACCCAGTACTTC. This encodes CASSLTGSGQETQYF. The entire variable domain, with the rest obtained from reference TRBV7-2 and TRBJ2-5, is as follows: GAGVSQSPSNKVTEKGKDVELRCDPISGHTALYWYRQSLGQGLEFLIYFQGNSAPDKSGLPSDRFSAERTGGSVSTLTIQRTQQEDSAVYLCASSLTGSGQETQYFGPGTRLLVL.

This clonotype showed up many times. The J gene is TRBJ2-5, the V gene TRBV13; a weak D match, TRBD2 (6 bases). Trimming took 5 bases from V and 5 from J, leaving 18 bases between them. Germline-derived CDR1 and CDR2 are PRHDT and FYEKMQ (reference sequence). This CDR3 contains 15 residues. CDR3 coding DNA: TGTGCCAGCAGCGGAACCGGGACTGGGAGCGAGACCCAGTACTTC. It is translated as CASSGTGTGSETQYF.

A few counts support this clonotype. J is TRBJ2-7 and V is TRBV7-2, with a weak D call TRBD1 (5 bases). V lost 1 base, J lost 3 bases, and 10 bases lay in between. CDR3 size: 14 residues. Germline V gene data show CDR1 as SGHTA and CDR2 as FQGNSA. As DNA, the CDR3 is TGTGCCAGCAGCTTAGAGGGGATCATCTACGAGCAGTACTTC. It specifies CASSLEGIIYEQYF.

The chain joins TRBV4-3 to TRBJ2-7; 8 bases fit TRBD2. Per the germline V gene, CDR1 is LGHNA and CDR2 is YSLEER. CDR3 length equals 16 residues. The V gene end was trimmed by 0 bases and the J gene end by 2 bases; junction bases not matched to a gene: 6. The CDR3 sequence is CASSQEGTSGTYEQYF. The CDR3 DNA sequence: TGCGCCAGCAGCCAAGAGGGAACTAGCGGTACCTACGAGCAGTACTTC.

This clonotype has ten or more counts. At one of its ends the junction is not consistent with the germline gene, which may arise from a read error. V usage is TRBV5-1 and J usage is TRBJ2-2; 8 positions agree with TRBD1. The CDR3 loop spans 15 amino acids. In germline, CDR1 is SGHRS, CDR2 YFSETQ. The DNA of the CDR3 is TGTGCCAGCAGTTTAGGACAGGGAGACACCGGGGAGCTGTTTTTT. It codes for CASSLGQGDTGELFF.

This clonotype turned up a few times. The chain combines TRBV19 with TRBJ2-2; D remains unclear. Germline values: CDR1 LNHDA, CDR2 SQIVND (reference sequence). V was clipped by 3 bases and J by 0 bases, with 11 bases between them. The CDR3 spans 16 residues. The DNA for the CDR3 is TGTGCCAGTAGTATCTTGGCGGCACCGAACACCGGGGAGCTGTTTTTT. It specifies CASSILAAPNTGELFF. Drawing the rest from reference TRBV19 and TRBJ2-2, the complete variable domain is DGGITQSPKYLFRKEGQNVTLSCEQNLNHDAMYWYRQDPGQGLRLIYYSQIVNDFQKGDIAEGYSVSREKKESFPLTVTSAQKNPTAFYLCASSILAAPNTGELFFGEGSRLTVL.

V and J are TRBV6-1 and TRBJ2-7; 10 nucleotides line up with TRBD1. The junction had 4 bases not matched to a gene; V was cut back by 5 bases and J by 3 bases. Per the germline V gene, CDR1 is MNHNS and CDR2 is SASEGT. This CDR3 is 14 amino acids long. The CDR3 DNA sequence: TGTGCCAGCAGTAAGGGACAGGGGTACTACGAGCAGTACTTC. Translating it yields CASSKGQGYYEQYF.

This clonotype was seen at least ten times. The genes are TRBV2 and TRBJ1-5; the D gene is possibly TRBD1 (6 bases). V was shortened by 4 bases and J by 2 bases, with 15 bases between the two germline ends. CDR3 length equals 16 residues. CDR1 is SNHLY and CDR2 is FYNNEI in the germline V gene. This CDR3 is CASSGAGGMGNQPQHF. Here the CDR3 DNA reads TGTGCCAGCAGTGGAGCGGGGGGCATGGGCAATCAGCCCCAGCATTTT.

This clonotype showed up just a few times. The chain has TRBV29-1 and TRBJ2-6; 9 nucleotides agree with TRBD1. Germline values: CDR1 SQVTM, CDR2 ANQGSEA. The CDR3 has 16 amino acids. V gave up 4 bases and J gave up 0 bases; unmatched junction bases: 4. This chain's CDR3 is CSVGGTGLSGANVLTF. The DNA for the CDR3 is TGCAGCGTTGGAGGGACAGGGCTCTCTGGGGCCAACGTCCTGACTTTC.

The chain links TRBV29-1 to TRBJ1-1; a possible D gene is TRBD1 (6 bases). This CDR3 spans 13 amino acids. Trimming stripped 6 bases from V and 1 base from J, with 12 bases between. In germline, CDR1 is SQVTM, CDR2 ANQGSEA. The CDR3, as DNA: TGCAGCGTGACACACAGGGAGAACACTGAAGCTTTCTTT. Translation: CSVTHRENTEAFF.

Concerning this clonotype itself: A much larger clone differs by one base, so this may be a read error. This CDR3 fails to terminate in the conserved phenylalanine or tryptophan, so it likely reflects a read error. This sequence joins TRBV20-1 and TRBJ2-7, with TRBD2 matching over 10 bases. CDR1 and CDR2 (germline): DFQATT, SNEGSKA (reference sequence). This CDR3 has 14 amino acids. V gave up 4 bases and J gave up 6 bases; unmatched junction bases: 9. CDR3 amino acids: CSAISGRPPLEQYL. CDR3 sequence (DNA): TGCAGTGCTATTAGCGGGAGGCCCCCCCTCGAGCAGTACCTC.

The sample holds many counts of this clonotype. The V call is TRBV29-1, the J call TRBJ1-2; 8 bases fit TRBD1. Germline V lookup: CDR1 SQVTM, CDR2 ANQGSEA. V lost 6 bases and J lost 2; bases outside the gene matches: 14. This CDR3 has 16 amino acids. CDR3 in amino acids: CSVVQSSQGANYGYTF. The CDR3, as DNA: TGCAGCGTCGTACAAAGTTCCCAGGGGGCAAACTATGGCTACACCTTC. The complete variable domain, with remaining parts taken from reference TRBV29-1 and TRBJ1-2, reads SAVISQKPSRDICQRGTSLTIQCQVDSQVTMMFWYRQQPGQSLTLIATANQGSEATYESGFVIDKFPISRPNLTFSTLTVSNMSPEDSSIYLCSVVQSSQGANYGYTFGSGTRLTVV.

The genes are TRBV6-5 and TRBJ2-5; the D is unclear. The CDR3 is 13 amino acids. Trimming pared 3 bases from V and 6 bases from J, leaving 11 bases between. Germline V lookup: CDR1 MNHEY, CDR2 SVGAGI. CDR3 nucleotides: TGTGCCAGCAGTTATCGAGCCGGACAGACCCAGTACTTC. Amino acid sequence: CASSYRAGQTQYF.

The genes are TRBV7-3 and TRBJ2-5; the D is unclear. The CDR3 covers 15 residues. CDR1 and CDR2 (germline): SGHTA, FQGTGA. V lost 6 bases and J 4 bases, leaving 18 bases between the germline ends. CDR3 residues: CASRPPSGTGETQYF. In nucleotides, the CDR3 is TGTGCCAGCAGGCCCCCCTCAGGAACGGGAGAGACCCAGTACTTC.

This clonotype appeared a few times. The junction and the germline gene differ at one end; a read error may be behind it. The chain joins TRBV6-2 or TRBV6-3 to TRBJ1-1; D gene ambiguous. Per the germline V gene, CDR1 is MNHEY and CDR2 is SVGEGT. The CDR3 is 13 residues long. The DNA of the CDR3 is TGTGCCAGCAGACACAAAACAGCGGCGAACCCCGAATTT. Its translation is CASRHKTAANPEF.

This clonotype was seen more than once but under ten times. CDR3 coding DNA: TGTGCCAGCAGCCCCCCACCCGGGACTGTTCCTGGCTACACCTTC. Translation: CASSPPPGTVPGYTF. V is TRBV7-2 and J is TRBJ1-2, with D perhaps TRBD1 (5 bases). Looked up from germline, CDR1 is SGHTA and CDR2 is FQGNSA. This CDR3 has 15 residues. V gave up 5 bases and J gave up 7 bases, with 20 bases separating them.